These 17 T cell receptor beta chains were sequenced from one sample in a study of blood T cell repertoires in COVID-19. The table came from immunoSEQ multiplex PCR; TCRdb's copy has only in-frame clones and leaves some out. The sample has around 270,000 clones; roughly 88% are singletons. The sequenced sample was PBMCs or T cells enriched from blood (not recorded which). These TCRs come from a woman aged 40 to 55 who had been exposed to COVID-19.

The V and J genes are TRBV7-9 and TRBJ2-7; the match to TRBD1 covers 10 bases. Germline V gene lookup returns CDR1 SEHNR and CDR2 FQNEAQ (reference sequence). V shed 4 bases and J 4 bases; nucleotides not matched to a gene: 7. The length of the CDR3 is 15 residues. This CDR3 is CASSYETGGVYEQYF. In DNA, the CDR3 is TGTGCCAGCAGCTATGAGACAGGGGGCGTGTACGAGCAGTACTTC.

A word on this clone: Its ends do not fully match the called genes, so a read error is possible. The chain combines TRBV5-1 with TRBJ1-5; D possibly corresponds to TRBD1 (5 bases). Germline lookup yields CDR1 SGHRS and CDR2 YFSETQ. This CDR3 comprises 13 residues. The DNA for the CDR3 is TGTGCCAGCAGCTTGGGGCCGGGTCAGCCCCAGCATTTT. Translation gives CASSLGPGQPQHF.

The table lists this clone with a few counts. The chain is built from TRBV7-9 and TRBJ1-2; maybe TRBD1 (6 bases). The V gene lost 1 base and the J gene lost 6 bases, with 18 bases spanning the gap. This CDR3 region has 16 residues. The germline V gene encodes CDR1 SEHNR and CDR2 FQNEAQ (reference sequence). This CDR3 is CASSLGQGLWADGYTF. The CDR3 region has the DNA TGTGCCAGCAGCTTAGGTCAGGGGTTATGGGCGGATGGCTACACCTTC. Drawing the rest from reference TRBV7-9 and TRBJ1-2, the complete variable domain is DTGVSQNPRHKITKRGQNVTFRCDPISEHNRLYWYRQTLGQGPEFLTYFQNEAQLEKSRLLSDRFSAERPKGSFSTLEIQRTEQGDSAMYLCASSLGQGLWADGYTFGSGTRLTVV.

Only one count was recorded for this clone. The chain joins TRBV3-1 (or the pseudogene TRBV3-2) to TRBJ2-1; D possibly corresponds to TRBD1 (5 bases). V lost 0 bases to trimming and J lost 9 bases, with 6 bases between them. The CDR3 covers 12 residues. The germline CDR1 and CDR2 sequences are LGHDT and YNNKEL (reference sequence). CDR3: CASSQDTGEQFF. Here the CDR3 DNA reads TGTGCCAGCAGCCAAGATACAGGTGAGCAGTTCTTC.

The V and J genes are TRBV12-3 or TRBV12-4 and TRBJ2-7; TRBD1 aligns across 10 bases. V lost 6 bases to trimming and J lost 5 bases; unmatched junction nucleotides: 4. The CDR3 runs to 13 residues. Written as DNA, the CDR3 is TGTGCCAGCAGCAAGACAGGGGGCGACGAGCAGTACGTC. This sequence encodes CASSKTGGDEQYV.

This chain links TRBV14 with TRBJ1-6, with 9 nucleotides matching TRBD1. The V gene's germline CDR1 is SGHDN and CDR2 FVKESK. The CDR3 spans 15 residues. Trimming cost V 4 bases and J 8 bases; bases outside gene matches: 6. In nucleotides, the CDR3 is TGTGCCAGCAGCCTAACGGGACAGGGATATTCACCCCTCCACTTT. Amino acids: CASSLTGQGYSPLHF.

The CDR3 region is CASSYNEGYTF. Written as DNA, the CDR3 is TGTGCCAGCAGTTATAACGAGGGCTACACCTTC. V and J are TRBV28 and TRBJ1-2, with D uncertain. The CDR3 spans 11 residues. Trimming left V 4 bases short and J 8 bases short, with 8 bases between. CDR1 MDHEN and CDR2 SYDVKM come from the germline V gene.

The V call is TRBV28, the J call TRBJ1-1; D perhaps matches TRBD1 (5 bases). Germline loops: CDR1 MDHEN, CDR2 SYDVKM. The ends were cut back, 6 bases at V and 4 bases at J, with 15 bases in the middle. This CDR3 has 14 residues. This CDR3 reads CASRRRGYGTEAFF. The CDR3 DNA sequence: TGTGCCAGCAGACGGAGGGGATATGGCACTGAAGCTTTCTTT.

The J gene is TRBJ1-2, the V gene TRBV4-3; possible D gene TRBD1, 6 bases. V lost 3 bases and J lost 7, with 15 bases in between. This CDR3 comprises 14 residues. Per the germline V gene, CDR1 is LGHNA and CDR2 is YSLEER. CDR3 sequence reads: CASSQSYREGGYTF. CDR3 coding DNA: TGCGCCAGCAGCCAGTCTTACAGGGAAGGTGGCTACACCTTC.

This sequence joins TRBV5-1 and TRBJ2-1; D ambiguous. This CDR3 comprises 13 residues. Per the germline V gene, CDR1 is SGHRS and CDR2 is YFSETQ. V was shortened by 4 bases and J by 2 bases, with 7 bases between the two germline ends. The CDR3 loop reads CASSIQTYNEQFF. In nucleotides, the CDR3 is TGCGCCAGCAGCATCCAGACCTACAATGAGCAGTTCTTC.

The rearrangement joins TRBV6-5 to TRBJ1-2; TRBD1 matches at 7 bases. Trimming removed 7 bases from V and 1 base from J; junction bases left unmatched: 6. There are 14 residues in the CDR3. CDR1 and CDR2 from the germline V gene are MNHEY and SVGAGI. CDR3 region: CASNRQGGNYGYTF. Here the CDR3 DNA reads TGTGCCAGCAACAGACAGGGTGGTAACTATGGCTACACCTTC.

Here the CDR3 DNA reads TGTGCCATCAGCAAGACTAAGGGGGCAAATGAGCAGTTCTTC. Translation gives CAISKTKGANEQFF. The V gene is TRBV10-3, the J gene TRBJ2-1; 7 bases are a match to TRBD1. The germline V gene has CDR1 ENHRY and CDR2 SYGVKD. V was clipped by 6 bases and J by 7 bases; unmatched bases: 9. The length of the CDR3 is 14 residues.

The gene calls are TRBV7-3 and TRBJ2-2, with D perhaps matching TRBD2 (7 bases). The CDR3 runs 15 residues. V was cut by 2 bases and J by 3 bases, with 10 bases left in between. The germline V gene has CDR1 SGHTA and CDR2 FQGTGA. The DNA for the CDR3 is TGTGCCAGCAGCTTACGGGGGGCAGACACCGGGGAGCTGTTTTTT. Protein: CASSLRGADTGELFF.

The rearrangement joins TRBV12-3 or TRBV12-4 to TRBJ2-7; D not certain. The CDR3 is 12 residues long. V was trimmed by 3 bases and J by 4 bases, leaving 7 bases between them. The CDR3, as DNA: TGTGCCAGCAGTTTCGTCCGTTACGAGCAGTACTTC. Translated, it gives CASSFVRYEQYF.

The V gene is TRBV28, the J gene TRBJ2-1; 11 nucleotides align to TRBD2. The CDR3 has 16 amino acids. CDR1 is MDHEN, CDR2 SYDVKM, per germline. J gave up 4 bases and V 5 bases, and 7 bases lay outside the gene matches. The CDR3 loop reads CASSVSGLAEYNEQFF. For the CDR3, the DNA is TGTGCCAGCAGTGTATCGGGACTAGCGGAGTACAATGAGCAGTTCTTC.

The chain couples TRBV4-1 to TRBJ1-1; perhaps TRBD1 as D (5 bases). This CDR3 has 15 amino acids. V gave up 5 bases and J gave up 5 bases, with 18 bases separating them. Germline CDR1 reads MGHRA; CDR2 reads YSYEKL. The CDR3 DNA sequence: TGCGCCAGCAGCACCGCGCCAGGGCGGGAGACTGAAGCTTTCTTT. It yields the protein CASSTAPGRETEAFF.

The chain joins TRBV30 to TRBJ2-4; TRBD2 agrees at 8 bases. Per germline, CDR1 GTSNPN and CDR2 SVGIG (reference sequence). The V and J ends lost 2 bases and 8 bases, in that order; junction bases with no gene match: 2. This CDR3 has 12 residues. The CDR3 region has the DNA TGTGCCTGGAGTATCGGGGGGGACATTCAGTACTTC. Residues: CAWSIGGDIQYF. Full variable domain (rest looked up from reference TRBV30 and TRBJ2-4): SQTIHQWPATLVQPVGSPLSLECTVEGTSNPNLYWYRQAAGRGLQLLFYSVGIGQISSEVPQNLSASRPQDRQFILSSKKLLLSDSGFYLCAWSIGGDIQYFGAGTRLSVL.